One sample yielded the 10 T cell receptor beta chains listed below, sequenced in a study of T cell changes during pregnancy in multiple sclerosis. Only in-frame clones appear in the TCRdb table, and some are missing; sequencing was by immunoSEQ multiplex PCR. The sample holds tens of thousands of clones, approximately 92% seen once. Sequencing used peripheral blood, obtained after pregnancy. All receptors derive from a female donor with multiple sclerosis, enrolled in a pregnancy study.

This clone was recorded only once. The rearrangement joins TRBV19 to TRBJ2-5; D not certain. The CDR3 runs 14 residues. Trimming shortened V by 3 bases and J by 1 base, and 9 bases separated the two germline ends. The V gene's germline CDR1 is LNHDA and CDR2 SQIVND (reference sequence). The DNA of the CDR3 is TGTGCCAGTAGTATTTCGTCGGGCCAAGAGACCCAGTACTTC. Its protein product is CASSISSGQETQYF.

CDR3 nucleotides: TGCAGTGTCGGACTGGGTGAAAAACTGTTTTTT. Its protein product is CSVGLGEKLFF. The rearrangement uses TRBV20-1 and TRBJ1-4; D call uncertain. Trimming left V 7 bases short and J 7 bases short, with 10 bases between. The CDR3 has 11 amino acids. The germline V gene has CDR1 DFQATT and CDR2 SNEGSKA (reference sequence).

The sample holds one count of this clone. V and J are TRBV5-4 and TRBJ2-7; 7 bases align to TRBD1. The ends lost 2 bases at V and 3 bases at J; junction bases unmatched: 5. The CDR3 runs to 14 residues. Germline CDR1 and CDR2: SGHNT and YYREEE (reference sequence). The CDR3 reads CASSFYDRDYEQYF. CDR3 DNA: TGTGCCAGCAGCTTTTATGACAGGGACTACGAGCAGTACTTC.

The CDR3 loop is CASSYESGIGNTEAFF. Written as DNA, the CDR3 is TGTGCCAGCAGTTATGAATCCGGGATTGGGAACACTGAAGCTTTCTTT. The chain has TRBV6-5 and TRBJ1-1; D uncertain. The ends were cut back, 3 bases at V and 1 base at J, with 15 bases in the middle. Germline CDR1 and CDR2: MNHEY and SVGAGI. The CDR3 covers 16 residues.

In nucleotides, the CDR3 is TGTGCCAGCAGCCTCCTATCTTCGACTAGCGGGAGAAAGCGAGAGACCCAGTACTTC. Encoded protein: CASSLLSSTSGRKRETQYF. The chain couples TRBV7-9 to TRBJ2-5; 12 bases fit TRBD2. The CDR3 is made up of 19 amino acids. Trimming removed 5 bases from V and 4 bases from J; junction bases left unmatched: 17. Per germline, CDR1 SEHNR and CDR2 FQNEAQ (reference sequence).

The V gene is TRBV30, the J gene TRBJ1-2; D is perhaps TRBD1 (5 bases). CDR1 is GTSNPN and CDR2 is SVGIG in the germline V gene (reference sequence). The CDR3 is 13 residues long. Trimming took 0 bases from V and 8 from J, leaving 13 bases between them. This CDR3 is CAWSVLPSGGYTF. CDR3 nucleotide sequence: TGTGCCTGGAGTGTACTTCCCTCAGGGGGCTACACCTTC.

This clone was observed a single time. The rearrangement links TRBV4-1 to TRBJ2-1; D remains ambiguous. CDR1 is MGHRA and CDR2 is YSYEKL in the germline V gene. Trimming removed 0 bases from V and 5 bases from J, with 11 bases in between. This CDR3 spans 15 amino acids. The CDR3 region has the DNA TGCGCCAGCAGCCAAGACGTCAGATCCGACAATGAGCAGTTCTTC. It yields the protein CASSQDVRSDNEQFF.

The chain recombines TRBV7-6 with TRBJ2-1; 13 bases agree with TRBD2. The ends lost 5 bases at V and 4 bases at J; junction bases unmatched: 8. In germline, CDR1 is SGHVS, CDR2 FNYEAQ. The CDR3 spans 17 residues. CDR3 sequence: CASSRPTSGREYNEQFF. The CDR3 DNA reads as TGTGCCAGCAGCCGCCCAACTAGCGGGAGGGAATACAATGAGCAGTTCTTC.

J is TRBJ2-3 and V is TRBV27; 7 positions match TRBD2. Germline-derived CDR1 and CDR2 are MNHEY and SMNVEV (reference sequence). The CDR3 runs to 17 residues. V lost 5 bases and J lost 5; bases outside the gene matches: 16. CDR3 residues: CASSALGTSEWGDTQYF. The CDR3 DNA follows: TGTGCCAGCAGTGCATTGGGCACTAGCGAATGGGGAGATACGCAGTATTTT.

This chain uses TRBV11-2 with TRBJ1-1; D gene ambiguous. Germline V CDR1 and CDR2: SGHAT, FQNNGV. V lost 8 bases and J 9 bases, leaving 19 bases between the germline ends. The CDR3 contains 13 residues. The CDR3 loop is CASESGTGRKAFF. CDR3 sequence (DNA): TGTGCCAGCGAATCTGGAACGGGGAGGAAAGCTTTCTTT.